The 25 T cell receptor beta chains reported below all come from one sample, sequenced in a study of glioma-infiltrating T cells. TCR alpha and beta CDR3 regions were amplified from RNA using iRepertoire nested multiplex PCR. TCRdb passed the multiplex PCR reads through MiXCR, listing each CDR3 protein once. This table holds some 40,000 distinct CDR3 sequences, approximately 20% found once. Sequenced sample: glioma tissue, nonneoplastic brain tissue, or PBMCs (not recorded which). These receptors came from a human donor with low-grade glioma or glioblastoma, undergoing nonglioma brain surgery, or in good health (not recorded which).

Note on this clonotype: The junction shows a germline mismatch at one end, possibly a read error. The rearrangement joins TRBV4-2 to TRBJ2-1; TRBD2 aligns across 7 bases. The CDR3 consists of 15 residues. Looked up from germline, CDR1 is LGHNA and CDR2 is YNFKEQ. The CDR3 DNA reads as TGTGCCAGCAGCCAATTAGGCCTAGCGGACAATAAGCAGTTCTTC. Its protein is CASSQLGLADNKQFF.

This clonotype was seen ten or more times. V and J are TRBV28 and TRBJ1-6, with TRBD1 matching over 7 bases. This CDR3 spans 17 amino acids. The junction had 11 bases not matched to a gene; V was cut back by 5 bases and J by 4 bases. In germline, CDR1 is MDHEN, CDR2 SYDVKM. The DNA for the CDR3 is TGTGCCAGCAGTCCCGACAGGGTGGGGGCTTATAATTCACCCCTCCACTTT. Translated: CASSPDRVGAYNSPLHF.

For this clonotype: Germline is not matched at one junction end, which may reflect a read error. The chain couples TRBV4-1 to TRBJ1-2; 9 bases map to TRBD1. The CDR3 runs to 12 residues. Germline V lookup: CDR1 MGHRA, CDR2 YSYEKL. CDR3 in DNA: TGCGCCAGCAGCTCTGGGGACAGGGAATTCTCATTC. As protein: CASSSGDREFSF.

This clonotype was counted at least ten times. The rearrangement uses TRBV5-5 and TRBJ2-5, with D perhaps TRBD1 (6 bases). This CDR3 has 14 amino acids. Per germline, CDR1 SGHKS and CDR2 YYEKEE (reference sequence). V dropped 2 bases and J dropped 2 bases, with 10 bases sitting between them. Written as DNA, the CDR3 is TGTGCCAGCAGCTTCGACAGGAGACAAGAGACCCAGTACTTC. This encodes CASSFDRRQETQYF.

The V call is TRBV19, the J call TRBJ2-7; maybe TRBD1 (6 bases). The CDR3 is 14 amino acids. Germline V gene lookup returns CDR1 LNHDA and CDR2 SQIVND (reference sequence). V lost 9 bases to trimming and J lost 0 bases, with 15 bases between them. This CDR3 reads CARETGHPSYEQYV. As DNA, the CDR3 is TGTGCCAGAGAGACAGGCCACCCCTCCTACGAGCAGTACGTC.

This clonotype was counted ten times or more. The chain has TRBV11-1 and TRBJ2-7; D remains unclear. The V end was cut by 1 base, the J end by 2 bases, with 9 bases between. The CDR3 spans 14 residues. The germline V gene encodes CDR1 SGHAT and CDR2 FQDESV (reference sequence). The CDR3 DNA is TGTGCCAGCAGCTTAGTAGGAGAAGCCTACGAGCAGTACTTC. It is translated as CASSLVGEAYEQYF.

The chain recombines TRBV27 with TRBJ2-5, with TRBD1 as a possible D gene (5 bases). Germline CDR1 and CDR2: MNHEY and SMNVEV (reference sequence). This CDR3 is 17 amino acids long. Trimming removed 2 bases at V and 3 bases at J, with 19 bases between. CDR3 DNA: TGTGCCAGCAGTTTAACCCTCGGACATGTAGGGAAAGAGACCCAGTACTTC. Its translation: CASSLTLGHVGKETQYF.

The V call is TRBV3-1, the J call TRBJ2-1; D might be TRBD1 or TRBD2, each matching 5 bases. From germline, CDR1 is LGHDT and CDR2 YNNKEL (reference sequence). The V and J ends lost 2 bases and 9 bases respectively, with 11 bases between them. This CDR3 has 13 amino acids. The CDR3 reads CASSQRGAGEQFF. The CDR3 nucleotides read TGTGCCAGCAGCCAACGAGGGGCTGGTGAGCAGTTCTTC.

This clonotype was recorded at least ten times. V usage is TRBV28 and J usage is TRBJ1-2; D uncertain. The V end lost 2 bases, the J end lost 0 bases, and 13 bases lay between the germline ends. This CDR3 contains 16 residues. Per germline, CDR1 MDHEN and CDR2 SYDVKM. This CDR3 is CASSLRGEPSNYGYTF. The CDR3, as DNA: TGTGCCAGCAGTTTACGGGGAGAGCCTTCTAACTATGGCTACACCTTC.

This clonotype occurred many times. This chain connects TRBV20-1 to TRBJ1-5, with 7 nucleotides matching TRBD1. The V gene's germline CDR1 is DFQATT and CDR2 SNEGSKA (reference sequence). This CDR3 comprises 13 residues. V lost 2 bases and J lost 4; bases outside the gene matches: 2. The CDR3 DNA reads TGCAGTGCTAGAAAACAGGGGAATCAGCCCCAGCATTTT. Translating it yields CSARKQGNQPQHF.

Details on this clonotype: Possible read error: a much larger clone is one base away. DNA for the CDR3: TGTGCCAGCAGCCCGAGCCTCGCTAGCGGGGAAGAGACCCAGTACTTC. It is translated as CASSPSLASGEETQYF. The chain carries TRBV11-2 and TRBJ2-5, with TRBD2 identical over 9 bases. V lost 5 bases to trimming and J lost 3 bases; unmatched junction nucleotides: 10. The CDR3 runs 16 residues. In germline, CDR1 is SGHAT, CDR2 FQNNGV.

This clonotype was recorded many times. The chain links TRBV6-4 to TRBJ2-2, with 10 nucleotides matching TRBD2. CDR3 size: 16 residues. Germline lookup yields CDR1 MRHNA and CDR2 SNTAGT. V lost 9 bases and J lost 2; bases outside the gene matches: 9. The CDR3 bases are TGTGCCAGAGAGGCTAGCGGGAGACGAAACACCGGGGAGCTGTTTTTT. It yields the protein CAREASGRRNTGELFF.

This clonotype was seen a few times. This chain connects TRBV29-1 to TRBJ2-1; 7 bases are a match to TRBD2. With 8 bases clipped from V and 6 bases from J, the junction kept 1 base outside the gene matches. Germline assignment: CDR1 SQVTM and CDR2 ANQGSEA. CDR3 length: 10 residues. CDR3 bases: TGCAGCTCGGGGGGCAATGAGCAGTTCTTC. It is translated as CSSGGNEQFF.

The CDR3 DNA reads TGTGCCAGCAGTGACCCAACTGGGGCCAACGTCCTGACTTTC. Translated: CASSDPTGANVLTF. The J gene is TRBJ2-6, the V gene TRBV2; D gene ambiguous. Germline V lookup: CDR1 SNHLY, CDR2 FYNNEI. The ends were cut back, 3 bases at V and 2 bases at J, with 5 bases in the middle. This CDR3 comprises 14 residues. Full variable domain (outside the CDR3, taken from reference TRBV2 and TRBJ2-6): EPEVTQTPSHQVTQMGQEVILRCVPISNHLYFYWYRQILGQKVEFLVSFYNNEISEKSEIFDDQFSVERPDGSNFTLKIRSTKLEDSAMYFCASSDPTGANVLTFGAGSRLTVL.

This clonotype appeared a few times. This chain connects TRBV14 to TRBJ2-1, with 9 bases aligning to TRBD2. CDR1 is SGHDN and CDR2 is FVKESK in the germline V gene. The CDR3 consists of 16 residues. The J segment lost 3 bases and the V segment lost 2 bases, leaving 5 bases of the junction unmatched. Written as DNA, the CDR3 is TGTGCCAGCAGCCAACCTAGCGGGATACTCTACAATGAGCAGTTCTTC. It yields the protein CASSQPSGILYNEQFF.

This clonotype was counted ten times or more. This chain links TRBV28 with TRBJ1-6; the D gene is possibly TRBD1 (5 bases). Germline V gene sequence: CDR1 MDHEN, CDR2 SYDVKM. The CDR3 consists of 14 residues. Trimming cost V 1 base and J 5 bases, with 6 bases left between them. Written as DNA, the CDR3 is TGTGCCAGCAGTTTATACAGGAATAATTCACCCCTCCACTTT. This gives the protein CASSLYRNNSPLHF.

This clonotype was seen repeatedly, ten times or more. The chain combines TRBV20-1 with TRBJ1-1, with 7 bases matching TRBD1. CDR3 length: 12 amino acids. The ends lost 2 bases at V and 3 bases at J; junction bases unmatched: 0. Germline loops: CDR1 DFQATT, CDR2 SNEGSKA (reference sequence). The CDR3 reads CSARQGDTEAFF. As DNA, the CDR3 is TGCAGTGCTAGACAGGGGGACACTGAAGCTTTCTTT.

This clonotype occurred many times. Given a much more abundant clone one base away, this may be a read error. The V gene is TRBV15, the J gene TRBJ1-1; weak D call: TRBD1 (6 bases). Germline-derived CDR1 and CDR2 are LNHNV and YYDKDF (reference sequence). The CDR3 extends over 14 amino acids. The V end was cut by 5 bases, the J end by 1 base, with 11 bases between. CDR3 nucleotide sequence: TGTGCCACCAGCCTGGGGGGCAGGAACACTGAAGCTTTCTTT. This translates into CATSLGGRNTEAFF.

This clonotype turned up a few times. V is TRBV5-4 and J is TRBJ1-1; the D is unclear. V was cut by 3 bases and J by 1 base, with 25 bases left in between. The CDR3 is 19 amino acids. Germline V gene lookup returns CDR1 SGHNT and CDR2 YYREEE (reference sequence). In nucleotides, the CDR3 is TGTGCCAGCAGCTCCCCATTTTCGGCAGTGGGTTTTACGAACACTGAAGCTTTCTTT. This translates into CASSSPFSAVGFTNTEAFF. Full variable domain (missing parts from reference TRBV5-4 and TRBJ1-1): ETGVTQSPTHLIKTRGQQVTLRCSSQSGHNTVSWYQQALGQGPQFIFQYYREEENGRGNFPPRFSGLQFPNYSSELNVNALELDDSALYLCASSSPFSAVGFTNTEAFFGQGTRLTVV.

Worth noting for this clonotype: Being one base from a much bigger clone, this may be a read error. The rearrangement links TRBV5-1 to TRBJ2-7; D is uncertain. Germline V gives CDR1 SGHRS, CDR2 YFSETQ. This CDR3 has 14 residues. CDR3: CASSLNTDYYERYF. As DNA, the CDR3 is TGCGCCAGCAGCTTGAACACTGATTACTACGAGCGGTACTTC.

This clonotype came up once. An end of the junction does not agree with germline; a read error may underlie this. The V gene is TRBV27, the J gene TRBJ2-5, with 8 positions matching TRBD2. This CDR3 comprises 15 residues. The V gene's germline CDR1 is MNHEY and CDR2 SMNVEV (reference sequence). The CDR3 is CARSFSRGGLLPPYF. In DNA form, the CDR3 reads TGTGCCCGCAGTTTCTCCCGGGGGGGCCTCCTGCCCCCGTACTTC.

CDR3 sequence (DNA): TGCAGCGTTGGACCCCAGCAATATACTAGCGCCGGTGAGCAGTTCTTC. This gives the protein CSVGPQQYTSAGEQFF. The V gene is TRBV29-1, the J gene TRBJ2-1, with 7 bases matching TRBD2. CDR3 length: 16 residues. CDR1 is SQVTM, CDR2 ANQGSEA, per germline. V lost 4 bases to trimming and J lost 9 bases; unmatched junction nucleotides: 18.

The chain uses TRBV19 and TRBJ2-1; no reliable D call. This CDR3 spans 14 amino acids. The germline gives CDR1 LNHDA, CDR2 SQIVND (reference sequence). The V end lost 2 bases, the J end lost 5 bases, and 10 bases lay between the germline ends. The CDR3, as DNA: TGTGCCAGTAGTATAACTAACACGGACAATGAGCAGTTCTTC. It translates to CASSITNTDNEQFF.

A few counts support this clonotype. V and J are TRBV2 and TRBJ1-2; D unclear. CDR3 length: 14 amino acids. The germline V and J ends were trimmed by 0 bases and 10 bases, with 15 bases remaining between them. The germline gives CDR1 SNHLY, CDR2 FYNNEI. Here the CDR3 reads CASSEANTPYNYTF. Written as DNA, the CDR3 is TGTGCCAGCAGTGAAGCTAACACCCCCTATAACTACACCTTC.

This clonotype was seen ten or more times. The V and J genes are TRBV9 and TRBJ1-1; D perhaps matches TRBD1 (5 bases). This CDR3 has 14 amino acids. From germline, CDR1 is SGDLS and CDR2 YYNGEE. Trimming pared 0 bases from V and 10 bases from J, leaving 16 bases between. Here the CDR3 reads CASSVGLGAAGAFF. The CDR3 region has the DNA TGTGCCAGCAGCGTAGGGTTAGGGGCCGCCGGAGCTTTCTTT.